This T cell receptor beta chain was obtained from a study of cytomegalovirus exposure and HLA in healthy donors (dated by TCRdb to 2017 to 2019). Some background on the complete study: An earlier analysis of 587 of the donors reported 276 Gb of sequence data and about 120 million unique TCR beta sequences obtained from about 180 million T cells. A later genetic analysis took genome-wide SNP genotypes for about 55% of the 666 donors and used that subset as a discovery cohort. The genetic ancestry cluster associated with self-reported Caucasian donors included approximately 85% of the roughly 410 genotyped donors. Donor age, sex, ethnicity and CMV serostatus were collected together with the repertoire data. About five DR-DQ haplotypes were handled as single units for association and clustering, since linkage in the cohort was strong. A separate validation cohort of approximately 130 different subjects was used in addition to the 666-subject first cohort. An earlier analysis of 500 to 650 of the donors applied high-throughput TCR beta sequencing to assess whether each TCR beta V gene segment acted as functional or pseudogenic. The study aimed to test whether signatures of past pathogen exposure could be identified by cataloging public T cell receptors. High-throughput TCR immunosequencing, statistical association of individual TCRs with disease status, and machine learning were combined to predict cytomegalovirus infection status. Among roughly 400 genotyped donors of the cohort, an average of approximately 250,000 unique TCR beta nucleotide sequences were sequenced per donor, around 20% of them non-productive. HLA typing covered class I and class II loci at four-digit resolution. An early release that covered about 600 HLA-typed donors contained around 300 gigabases of sequencing data and tens of millions of unique TCR sequences. Using immunosequencing, the study profiled T cell repertoires from fewer than 700 subjects and related those repertoires to cytomegalovirus serostatus. Typing coverage varied by locus: roughly 629-640 donors for A, B, C, DRB1 and DQB1; about 520 for DQA1; some 610 for DPA1; more than 450 for DPB1. The later analysis used no new phenotypic data to find candidate immune exposures, relying instead on TCR beta sequences and their occurrence across donors. All discovery cohort repertoires had been generated using a single sequencing platform. To study patterns of TCR occurrence, a later analysis re-analyzed previously published TCR beta repertoires from around 670 donors and added high-resolution HLA genotyping. Results the study describes overall, beyond this receptor: The cohort was sequenced for TCR beta chains only, and without alpha or paired-chain data the features that could be detected were limited. Because counts were too low, about 15 rarely observed V segments, including chromosome 9 orphons, were left out of the earlier analysis of 500 to 750 of the donors. In a later analysis, several top co-occurrence clusters were reported to appear linked to parvovirus B19, influenza, CMV and Epstein-Barr virus. Immune exposure information for the cohort was limited to CMV serostatus. A further reported finding was that TCR beta sequences accurately predicted the HLA-A and HLA-B alleles for most subjects in the first cohort. At a false discovery rate of 0.05, a later analysis linked approximately 18,000 TCR beta sequences to specific HLA alleles. In a later analysis, HLA-associated TCR beta chains were found to be more clonally expanded and to have lower generation probabilities than equally common non-associated chains. The classifier was reported to diagnose cytomegalovirus status with high specificity and sensitivity in both the original cohort and the validation cohort. A later analysis found that most CMV-associated TCR beta chains appeared HLA-restricted, with HLA associations seemingly driven largely by CMV exposure. In an earlier analysis of 450 to 750 of the donors, most TCR beta V segments appeared in productive rearrangements about 90% or about 30% of the time, broadly matching IMGT annotations. In a later genetic analysis, fewer N-insertions in productive TCRs were reported among donors in an Asian-associated ancestry cluster than the approximately 670-donor mean. A group of highly shared sequence variants was considered likely to be a technical artifact of the sequencing pipeline. A few of the identified cytomegalovirus-associated TCR beta chains were confirmed in vitro to be specific for cytomegalovirus antigens. In a later analysis, TCR association rates were found to vary across HLA loci, with the most associated TCRs seen for DRB1 alleles and the fewest for HLA-C alleles. A total of 164 TCR beta chains were listed by the study as associated with cytomegalovirus. Sequencing depth was assumed to be roughly uniform across donors in the presence/absence analyses, though that assumption may not hold. Linkage disequilibrium might explain the correlated functional status among segregating V segments, but an unknown experimental factor could not be ruled out. V-gene and J-gene trimming of TCR beta chains was associated with a missense DCLRE1C variant in a later genetic analysis, and the association was replicated in an independent cohort. While some public TCRs were present in many individuals, most TCR sequences turned up only very rarely across donors. According to the authors, the approach could potentially be generalized to other disease states and immunological phenotypes. Because some donors lacked HLA typing at each locus, the association tests relied only on the typed subset. When HLA alleles, especially DR and DQ, strongly co-occurred, attributing TCR associations to individual alleles was difficult. Some IMGT-functional V segments, including TRBV6-2 and TRBV6-3, could not be distinguished by the 87-base-pair reads and were therefore excluded.

As to this clone: Its binding antigen is unknown. Within one base of it there is no much larger clone, and no base qualities were kept.

The library was prepared using the immunoSEQ multiplex PCR assay. For the multiplex PCR, a mixture combining 60 forward primers for TCR Vbeta segments and 13 reverse primers for TCR Jbeta segments was used. A multiplex PCR assay on genomic DNA amplified the CDR3 region of rearranged TCR beta genes. Amplified TCR beta libraries were sequenced as 87-base-pair reads on the Illumina HiSeq System. The paper's data handling went like this. A later analysis tallied roughly 76 million unique TCR beta chains across the 666 repertoires, and around 9.9 million of those chains were shared by two or more donors. Raw reads were error-corrected and collapsed into unique sequences with a nearest-neighbor algorithm that merged closely related sequences to remove PCR and sequencing errors. V, D and J gene segments were assigned by aligning CDR3 sequences to IMGT reference sequences. For a sequence to be retained, at least a six-nucleotide match to both a V gene segment and a J gene segment was required. Rearrangements were classified as productive when the CDR3 lacked stop codons and remained in frame with V and J, and all other rearrangements were classified as non-productive. CDR3 was defined by IMGT convention, running from the second conserved V-encoded cysteine to the conserved J-encoded phenylalanine. Sequences without an unambiguous match to a single V gene segment were excluded from the earlier analysis of 450 to 650 of the donors. In an earlier analysis of 587 of the donors, a V segment was called functional when productive rearrangements were above 56.7%, and segregating when the standard deviation between donors exceeded 5%. A statistical classification framework was built to diagnose cytomegalovirus status from the catalog of TCR beta chain sequences. V and J gene assignment, in a later analysis, came from comparing TCR nucleotide sequences with IMGT/GENE-DB human TR gene sequences. Using the TCRdist pipeline, a later analysis assigned CDR3 sequences along with most-parsimonious VDJ recombination scenarios. In a later analysis, each TCR beta chain was defined by its CDR3 amino acid sequence together with its V-gene family, and reads lacking a unique V-gene family were excluded. To address suspected cross-contamination and a sequencing artifact, a later analysis removed 592 highly shared, low-generation-probability nucleotide sequences. For each public chain, a later analysis derived a clonal expansion index from normalized ranks of inferred template counts within each repertoire. Generation probabilities in a later analysis came from a VDJ recombination model fitted to out-of-frame rearrangements, and those results were checked against IGoR. Hypergeometric tests were used in a later analysis to score TCR-TCR, TCR-HLA and TCR-CMV co-occurrence, with a repertoire-size bias correction applied to the TCR pairs. False discovery rates were estimated in a later analysis by permuting HLA or CMV assignments 20 times. In a later analysis, co-occurring TCRs were grouped with DBSCAN, and TCRdist sequence similarity was added when clustering was performed within HLA-allele-positive subsets. Repertoires with fewer than 30,000 or more than 120,000 public chains, plus five repertoires with anomalous nucleotide sharing, were excluded from co-occurrence clustering. TCRdb took over this immuneACCESS table, retaining in-frame rearrangements with V and J assigned. Such tables are incomplete; in checked studies, under half of the missing clones stem from an unresolved V gene, and the remainder is unexplained. That table furnishes V, J and clone size, whereas the DNA furnished D and trimming. This sample lists about 120,000 clones; 60% to 80% were detected once. The top ten clonotypes cover approximately 5% of the sample.

The cohort comprised hundreds of healthy bone marrow donors. At the time of sampling, all cohort members were nominally healthy, though unrecorded immune exposures were likely present. The donor was CMV seropositive and was included in the group of 250 to 350 seropositive cohort members. A peripheral blood sample was provided by each donor, and peripheral blood mononuclear cells were used for TCR beta sequencing. The Qiagen DNeasy Blood Extraction Kit was used to extract genomic DNA from the blood cell samples. The germline V gene specifies SGHVS as CDR1 and FNYEAQ as CDR2. The CDR3 contains 14 residues, cysteine and phenylalanine counted. The sequence is cut down to CDR3 DNA, 42 bases in frame from base 1. At the junction V is shortened by 1 base and J by 4 bases, with 9 bases in between.

The clonotype was recovered from a woman aged 25 to 39 in good health and CMV-seropositive. Specimen: PBMCs. The V and J genes are TRBV7-6 and TRBJ2-3, with no reliable assignment of the D segment. This receptor has the CDR3 CASSLGLPADTQYF. The bases read TGTGCCAGCAGCTTAGGTCTACCTGCAGATACGCAGTATTTT.